This passage covers 4 T cell receptor beta chains from one sample sequenced in a study of blood T cell repertoires in COVID-19. Here immunoSEQ multiplex PCR was the method, and the copy in TCRdb shows in-frame clones only, minus some. Among 30,000 to 40,000 clones, approximately 91% were seen once, and the ten largest hold more than 15%. Sequencing input: peripheral blood. Every receptor here comes from a woman aged 25-40 years in a cohort sampled during active COVID-19.

The V call is TRBV5-1, the J call TRBJ1-1; 9 nucleotides align to TRBD1. CDR3 length equals 14 residues. V gave up 2 bases and J gave up 3 bases; unmatched junction bases: 2. CDR1 SGHRS and CDR2 YFSETQ come from the germline V gene. The CDR3 coding sequence is TGCGCCAGCAGCTTCGGGACAGGGTACACTGAAGCTTTCTTT. Encoded protein: CASSFGTGYTEAFF. The whole variable domain, filled in from reference TRBV5-1 and TRBJ1-1, reads KAGVTQTPRYLIKTRGQQVTLSCSPISGHRSVSWYQQTPGQGLQFLFEYFSETQRNKGNFPGRFSGRQFSNSRSEMNVSTLELGDSALYLCASSFGTGYTEAFFGQGTRLTVV.

V is TRBV28 and J is TRBJ2-7; 12 positions match TRBD2. The J segment lost 2 bases and the V segment lost 6 bases, leaving 14 bases of the junction unmatched. This CDR3 is 18 amino acids long. CDR1 and CDR2 (germline): MDHEN, SYDVKM. The CDR3 nucleotides read TGTGCCAGCAGGAACTCGGGACTAGCGGGCGGCGCCCCCTACGAGCAGTACTTC. Translating it yields CASRNSGLAGGAPYEQYF. Filled out from reference TRBV28 and TRBJ2-7, the complete variable domain reads DVKVTQSSRYLVKRTGEKVFLECVQDMDHENMFWYRQDPGLGLRLIYFSYDVKMKEKGDIPEGYSVSREKKERFSLILESASTNQTSMYLCASRNSGLAGGAPYEQYFGPGTRLTVT.

The rearrangement joins TRBV5-1 to TRBJ1-1; D gene ambiguous. Per germline, CDR1 SGHRS and CDR2 YFSETQ. Trimming stripped 8 bases from V and 1 base from J, with 15 bases between. The CDR3 is 14 amino acids. CDR3 coding DNA: TGCGCCAGTTCCCGCCTAGGTGGGAACACTGAAGCTTTCTTT. This sequence encodes CASSRLGGNTEAFF.

The chain joins TRBV9 to TRBJ2-3; no reliable D call. Trimming removed 4 bases from V and 0 bases from J, with 15 bases in between. The CDR3 covers 16 residues. The V gene's germline CDR1 is SGDLS and CDR2 YYNGEE. CDR3 sequence (DNA): TGTGCCAGCAGCCCCCTAGGCGGTAGTAGCACAGATACGCAGTATTTT. Protein product: CASSPLGGSSTDTQYF.